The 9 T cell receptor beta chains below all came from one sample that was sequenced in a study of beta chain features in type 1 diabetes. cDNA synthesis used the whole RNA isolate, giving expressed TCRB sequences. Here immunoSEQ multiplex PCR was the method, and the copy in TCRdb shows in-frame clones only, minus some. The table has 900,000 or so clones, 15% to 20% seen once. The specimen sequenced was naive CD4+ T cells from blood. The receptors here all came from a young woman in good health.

CDR3 protein: CASSIDQSSYNEQFF. CDR3 bases: TGTGCCAGTAGTATAGACCAGAGCTCCTACAATGAGCAGTTCTTC. The rearrangement links TRBV19 to TRBJ2-1; D remains ambiguous. V lost 0 bases, J lost 0 bases, and 6 bases lay in between. Per the germline V gene, CDR1 is LNHDA and CDR2 is SQIVND (reference sequence). The CDR3 totals 15 residues.

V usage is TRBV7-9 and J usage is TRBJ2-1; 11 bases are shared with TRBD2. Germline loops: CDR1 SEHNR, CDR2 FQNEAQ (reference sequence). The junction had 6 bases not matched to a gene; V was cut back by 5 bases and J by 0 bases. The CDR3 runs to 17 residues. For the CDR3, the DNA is TGTGCCAGCAGCATAGGGACTAGCGGCTACTCCTACAATGAGCAGTTCTTC. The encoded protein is CASSIGTSGYSYNEQFF.

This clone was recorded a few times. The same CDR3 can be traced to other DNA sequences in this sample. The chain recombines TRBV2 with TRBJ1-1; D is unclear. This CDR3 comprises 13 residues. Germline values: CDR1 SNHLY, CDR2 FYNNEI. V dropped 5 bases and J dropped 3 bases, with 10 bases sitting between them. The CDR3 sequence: CASSLTGDTEAFF. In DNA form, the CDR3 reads TGTGCCAGCAGTCTGACGGGTGACACTGAAGCTTTCTTT.

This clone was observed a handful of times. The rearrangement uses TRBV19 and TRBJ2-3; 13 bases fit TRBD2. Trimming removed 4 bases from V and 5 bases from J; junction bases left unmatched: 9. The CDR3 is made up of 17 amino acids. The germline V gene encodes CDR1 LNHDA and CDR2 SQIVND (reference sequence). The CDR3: CASSKPLGLAGRDTQYF. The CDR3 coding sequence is TGTGCCAGTAGTAAACCCTTGGGACTAGCGGGACGAGATACGCAGTATTTT. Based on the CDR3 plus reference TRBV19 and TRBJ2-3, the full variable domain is DGGITQSPKYLFRKEGQNVTLSCEQNLNHDAMYWYRQDPGQGLRLIYYSQIVNDFQKGDIAEGYSVSREKKESFPLTVTSAQKNPTAFYLCASSKPLGLAGRDTQYFGPGTRLTVL.

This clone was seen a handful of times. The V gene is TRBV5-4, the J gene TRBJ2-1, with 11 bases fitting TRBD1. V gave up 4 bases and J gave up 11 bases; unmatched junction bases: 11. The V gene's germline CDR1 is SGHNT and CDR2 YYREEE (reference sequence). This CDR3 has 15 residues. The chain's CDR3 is CASSLRDRGSVKQFF. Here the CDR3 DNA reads TGTGCCAGCAGCCTCCGGGACAGGGGGTCGGTGAAGCAGTTCTTC.

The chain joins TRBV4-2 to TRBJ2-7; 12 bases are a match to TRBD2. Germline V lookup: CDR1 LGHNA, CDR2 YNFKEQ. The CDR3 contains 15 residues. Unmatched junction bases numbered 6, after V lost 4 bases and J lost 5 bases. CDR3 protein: CASSPSGRALDEQYF. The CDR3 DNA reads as TGTGCCAGCAGCCCTAGCGGGAGGGCCCTAGACGAGCAGTACTTC.

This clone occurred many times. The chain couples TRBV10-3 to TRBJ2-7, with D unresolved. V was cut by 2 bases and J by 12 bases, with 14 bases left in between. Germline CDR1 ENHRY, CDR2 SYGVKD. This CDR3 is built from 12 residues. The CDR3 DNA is TGTGCCATCAGTGAGAGCCCGATGGGTCTGTACTTC. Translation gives CAISESPMGLYF.

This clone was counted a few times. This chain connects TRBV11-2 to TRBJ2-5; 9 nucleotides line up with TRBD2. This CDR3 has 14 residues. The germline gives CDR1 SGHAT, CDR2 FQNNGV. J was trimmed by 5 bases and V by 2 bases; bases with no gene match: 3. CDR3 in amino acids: CASSLLAGYETQYF. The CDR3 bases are TGTGCCAGCAGCTTACTAGCGGGATATGAGACCCAGTACTTC.

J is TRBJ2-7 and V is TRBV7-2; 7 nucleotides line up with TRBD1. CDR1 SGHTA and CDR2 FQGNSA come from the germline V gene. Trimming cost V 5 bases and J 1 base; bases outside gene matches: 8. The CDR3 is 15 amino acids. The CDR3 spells CASSPLRGKSYEQYF. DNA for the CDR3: TGTGCCAGCAGCCCCCTCAGGGGGAAGTCCTACGAGCAGTACTTC.